This TCR beta chain was captured in a study of blood T cell repertoires in COVID-19. Whole-study context: Both acute and convalescent COVID-19 samples were obtained from the United States, Italy and Spain. PBMCs, B-cell-depleted T cells, or T cells provided the cDNA or gDNA that made up the material.

Original methodology: Researchers report that nucleated cell counts were estimated from reference gene primer amplification. Measured with immunoSEQ multiplex PCR; TCRdb has only the in-frame clones, and not every one. That table gives V, J and clone size, and the DNA gave D and trimming. The sample shows about 190,000 clones, about nine tenths of them seen only once. Germline assignment: CDR1 SGHAT and CDR2 FQNNGV. The CDR3 consists of 15 residues. After removal of 4 bases from V and 8 bases from J, the junction contained 8 bases not matched to a gene. V is TRBV11-2 and J is TRBJ2-3, with 11 positions matching TRBD1. The sample consisted of peripheral blood. This TCR came from a man aged 65-85 years with active or convalescent COVID-19. The CDR3 sequence: CASSWDRGLGGTQYF. DNA of the CDR3: TGTGCCAGCAGCTGGGACAGGGGGTTGGGTGGTACGCAGTATTTT.